This is a list of T cell receptor beta chains from one sample in a study of blood T cells in healthy people across ages. TCRdb independently ran MiXCR on the 5' RACE reads; one entry per CDR3 protein. Here the sample spans 950,000 to 1,200,000 distinct CDR3 sequences, around two fifths being singletons. Input material: blood. Source of these receptors: a man aged 18 to 35 in good health. Both conserved end residues are part of each CDR3. D genes are given only for firm matches. Clone size, where shown, is once, few, many, or a class for clones that have expanded.

D,J,size,V,CDR3,DNA
-,TRBJ2-5,-,TRBV6-2/TRBV6-3,CASSWAGGEETQYF,TGTGCCAGCAGTTGGGCGGGCGGTGAGGAGACCCAGTACTTC
TRBD1,TRBJ2-5,few,TRBV5-1,CASSLAGQEETQYF,TGCGCCAGCAGCTTGGCCGGACAGGAAGAGACCCAGTACTTC
TRBD2,TRBJ2-1,-,TRBV5-6,CASTFSGGAGNEQFF,TGTGCCAGCACCTTTAGCGGGGGGGCGGGCAATGAGCAGTTCTTC
-,TRBJ1-2,few,TRBV29-1,CSVETSGYRGYTF,TGCAGCGTTGAGACATCAGGGTATCGGGGCTACACCTTC
-,TRBJ1-1,once,TRBV6-2/TRBV6-3,CASSPGPQGPWNTEAFF,TGTGCCAGCAGCCCCGGGCCTCAGGGCCCCTGGAACACTGAAGCTTTCTTT
-,TRBJ1-1,few,TRBV7-2,CASSLGTGRGNTEAFF,TGTGCCAGCAGCTTAGGAACAGGACGCGGGAACACTGAAGCTTTCTTT
TRBD1,TRBJ1-4,-,TRBV28,CASSLGTGGIIWEKLFF,TGTGCCAGCAGTTTGGGGACAGGGGGCATTATTTGGGAAAAACTGTTTTTT
TRBD2,TRBJ2-7,few,TRBV20-1,CSAGSSGGYEQYF,TGCAGTGCCGGATCTAGCGGGGGTTACGAGCAGTACTTC
TRBD2,TRBJ2-2,-,TRBV24-1,CATSDRLARGTGELFF,TGTGCCACCAGTGACCGACTAGCACGTGGGACCGGGGAGCTGTTTTTT
-,TRBJ1-1,-,TRBV5-1,CASSLAPQSMNTEAFF,TGCGCCAGCAGCTTGGCACCACAGAGCATGAACACTGAAGCTTTCTTT
-,TRBJ1-2,few,TRBV6-2/TRBV6-3,CASSRDRGYTF,TGTGCCAGCAGCCGCGACCGCGGCTACACCTTC